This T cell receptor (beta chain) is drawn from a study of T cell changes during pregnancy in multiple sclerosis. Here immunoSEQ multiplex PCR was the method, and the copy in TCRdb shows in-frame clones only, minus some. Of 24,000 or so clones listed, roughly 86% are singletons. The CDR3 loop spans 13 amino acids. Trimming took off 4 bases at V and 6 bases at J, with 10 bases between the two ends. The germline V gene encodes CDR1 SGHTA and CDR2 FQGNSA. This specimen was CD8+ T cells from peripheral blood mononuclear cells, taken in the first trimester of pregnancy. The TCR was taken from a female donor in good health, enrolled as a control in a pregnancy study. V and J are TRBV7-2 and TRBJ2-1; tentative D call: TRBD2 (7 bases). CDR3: CASSYGGRNEQFF. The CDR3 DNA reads TGTGCCAGCAGCTACGGGGGGCGCAATGAGCAGTTCTTC.